The count of the clone carrying this T cell receptor (beta chain) is one. This sample is drawn from a study of blood T cell repertoires in COVID-19. Study details: Specimens from acute and convalescent COVID-19 originated in the United States, Italy and Spain. Sample material is recorded as cDNA or gDNA derived from T cells, B-cell-depleted T cells, or PBMCs.

Germline V gives CDR1 MDHEN, CDR2 SYDVKM. This CDR3 spans 17 amino acids. The V end lost 5 bases, the J end lost 0 bases, and 18 bases lay between the germline ends. Sequenced by immunoSEQ multiplex PCR; TCRdb stores in-frame clones only, minus some. The data contain more than 95,000 clones, 80% of them singletons. The sequence derives from a human donor in a cohort sampled during active COVID-19. V is TRBV28 and J is TRBJ2-3, with D possibly TRBD1 on 5 matching bases. The source material was peripheral blood. The CDR3 spells CASSPGARRSSTDTQYF. The CDR3 nucleotides are TGTGCCAGCAGTCCTGGGGCCCGGCGGTCTAGCACAGATACGCAGTATTTT.